A single sample gave rise to the 10 T cell receptor beta chains below, sequenced in a study of OX40 agonist ivuxolimab in advanced cancers. The data were produced by immunoSEQ multiplex PCR, yet TCRdb's version contains in-frame clones alone and is incomplete. The top ten hold 2.5% to 3.5% of the sample, which has under 65,000 clones, roughly 84% seen once. The sample consisted of CD4+ or CD8+ T cells sorted from blood, taken in a trial of the OX40 agonist ivuxolimab. The origin of the receptors is an adult with an advanced solid tumor such as melanoma, head and neck, liver or kidney cancer.

V and J are TRBV6-1 and TRBJ2-1; TRBD2 is a possible D gene (6 bases). With 7 bases removed from V and 8 bases from J, the gap between germline ends came to 15 bases. The CDR3 runs 13 residues. The germline V gene has CDR1 MNHNS and CDR2 SASEGT. The CDR3 protein is CASTRQAGDEQFF. CDR3 DNA: TGTGCCAGCACAAGGCAAGCGGGTGATGAGCAGTTCTTC.

CDR3 residues: CASSEDKISYEQYF. The CDR3 DNA sequence: TGCGCCAGCAGTGAGGACAAGATCTCCTACGAGCAGTACTTC. The gene calls are TRBV10-1 and TRBJ2-7, with no clear D. The ends were cut back, 2 bases at V and 0 bases at J, with 8 bases in the middle. The CDR3 sequence is 14 residues long. CDR1 WNHNN and CDR2 SYGVQD come from the germline V gene (reference sequence).

The chain links TRBV6-4 to TRBJ2-6; D is ambiguous. This CDR3 spans 15 amino acids. Trimming shortened V by 3 bases and J by 0 bases, and 6 bases separated the two germline ends. Germline V gives CDR1 MRHNA, CDR2 SNTAGT. The chain's CDR3 is CASSEENSGANVLTF. The CDR3 DNA sequence: TGTGCCAGCAGTGAAGAAAACTCTGGGGCCAACGTCCTGACTTTC.

The V call is TRBV18, the J call TRBJ1-1; 7 positions agree with TRBD1. The J segment lost 7 bases and the V segment lost 3 bases, leaving 5 bases of the junction unmatched. The CDR3 consists of 13 residues. Germline values: CDR1 KGHSH, CDR2 LQKENI. CDR3 region: CASSPTTGIEAFF. The CDR3 DNA reads as TGTGCCAGCTCACCCACGACAGGGATTGAAGCTTTCTTT.

J is TRBJ2-3 and V is TRBV11-1; possibly TRBD1 or TRBD2 for D (5 bases each). Germline values: CDR1 SGHAT, CDR2 FQDESV (reference sequence). The ends were cut back, 0 bases at V and 1 base at J, with 11 bases in the middle. The CDR3 contains 16 residues. The CDR3 loop is CASSLAGESGTDTQYF. DNA for the CDR3: TGTGCCAGCAGCTTAGCGGGGGAGTCCGGCACAGATACGCAGTATTTT.

This chain uses TRBV13 with TRBJ1-6, with a possible D match to TRBD1 (6 bases). Germline assignment: CDR1 PRHDT and CDR2 FYEKMQ (reference sequence). The CDR3 is made up of 18 amino acids. Trimming removed 4 bases at V and 0 bases at J, with 16 bases between. DNA for the CDR3: TGTGCCAGCAGCTCGAACAGGGAAGCGAGCTCCTATAATTCACCCCTCCACTTT. Protein sequence: CASSSNREASSYNSPLHF.

This sequence joins TRBV11-2 and TRBJ1-6, with 7 bases matching TRBD1. V lost 3 bases and J lost 4; bases outside the gene matches: 6. CDR1 and CDR2 from the germline V gene are SGHAT and FQNNGV. The CDR3 runs to 16 residues. The CDR3 bases are TGTGCCAGCAGCTTGGGACAGTCTTCATATAATTCACCCCTCCACTTT. Its protein product is CASSLGQSSYNSPLHF.

The chain joins TRBV2 to TRBJ2-7; 9 bases align to TRBD1. J gave up 1 base and V 6 bases, and 4 bases lay outside the gene matches. Germline lookup yields CDR1 SNHLY and CDR2 FYNNEI. The CDR3 covers 14 residues. CDR3 sequence: CASSRDRDSYEQYF. The DNA of the CDR3 is TGTGCCAGCAGCCGGGACAGGGATTCCTACGAGCAGTACTTC. Full variable domain (missing parts from reference TRBV2 and TRBJ2-7): EPEVTQTPSHQVTQMGQEVILRCVPISNHLYFYWYRQILGQKVEFLVSFYNNEISEKSEIFDDQFSVERPDGSNFTLKIRSTKLEDSAMYFCASSRDRDSYEQYFGPGTRLTVT.

This CDR3 reads CASSRTADEKLFF. Here the CDR3 DNA reads TGTGCCAGCAGCCGAACGGCGGATGAAAAACTGTTTTTT. V is TRBV7-2 and J is TRBJ1-4; unclear D gene. Germline loops: CDR1 SGHTA, CDR2 FQGNSA. The germline V and J ends were trimmed by 5 bases and 6 bases, with 10 bases remaining between them. The length of the CDR3 is 13 residues.

The chain has TRBV4-3 and TRBJ2-3, with 9 bases aligning to TRBD2. The CDR3 is 16 residues long. Looked up from germline, CDR1 is LGHNA and CDR2 is YSLEER. The ends lost 8 bases at V and 5 bases at J; junction bases unmatched: 14. CDR3 bases: TGCGCCAGCTCTCCTCAGGTAGCGGGGGAGCAAGATACGCAGTATTTT. Translated, it gives CASSPQVAGEQDTQYF.